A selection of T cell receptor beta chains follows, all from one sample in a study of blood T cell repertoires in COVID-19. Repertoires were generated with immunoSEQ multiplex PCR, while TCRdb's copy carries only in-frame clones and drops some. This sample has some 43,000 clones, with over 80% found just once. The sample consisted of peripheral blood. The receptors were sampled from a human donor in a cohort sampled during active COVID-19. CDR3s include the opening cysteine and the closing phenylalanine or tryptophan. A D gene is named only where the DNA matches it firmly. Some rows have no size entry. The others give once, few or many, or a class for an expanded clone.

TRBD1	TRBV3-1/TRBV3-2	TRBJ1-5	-	TGTGCCAGCAGCCAAGCAGACAGGGGCTATAGCAATCAGCCCCAGCATTTT	CASSQADRGYSNQPQHF
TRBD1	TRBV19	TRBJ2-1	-	TGTGCCAGTAACCCCAGGGGGACAGGAGCCTACAATGAGCAGTTCTTC	CASNPRGTGAYNEQFF
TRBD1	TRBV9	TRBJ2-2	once	TGTGCCAGCAGCGTAGCTGGACAGGGATTCACCGGGGAGCTGTTTTTT	CASSVAGQGFTGELFF
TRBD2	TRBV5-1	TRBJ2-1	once	TGCGCCAGCAGCGCCGGTAGCGGGGGACATTACAATGAGCAGTTCTTC	CASSAGSGGHYNEQFF
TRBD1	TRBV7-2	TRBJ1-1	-	TGTGCCAGCAGAAGAACAGGGGCTACGGCTTTCTTT	CASRRTGATAFF
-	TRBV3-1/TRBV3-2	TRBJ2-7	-	TGTGCCAGCAGTACGGGACGGGAGATGGGGGAGCAGTACTTC	CASSTGREMGEQYF
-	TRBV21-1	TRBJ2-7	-	TGTGCCAGCAGCAAAGCCGGGACTAGCGGAGGTAAGTCCTACGAGCAGTACTTC	CASSKAGTSGGKSYEQYF
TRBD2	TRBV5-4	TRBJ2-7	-	TGTGCCAGCAGCTCCGGGACTAGCAGCTACGAGCAGTACTTC	CASSSGTSSYEQYF
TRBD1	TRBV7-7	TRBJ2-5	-	TGTGCTAGCAGCCTAGGGACAGCCAATCAAGAGACCCAGTACTTC	CASSLGTANQETQYF
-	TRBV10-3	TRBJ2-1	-	TGTGCCATCAGTGACTCAGCAACGGGCAATGAGCAGTTCTTC	CAISDSATGNEQFF
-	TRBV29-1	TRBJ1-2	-	TGCAGCGTTTACCCGGTGGAGGGCTACACCTTC	CSVYPVEGYTF
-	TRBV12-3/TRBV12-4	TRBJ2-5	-	TGTGCCAGTAACCCGGGACTCCAAGAGACCCAGTACTTC	CASNPGLQETQYF
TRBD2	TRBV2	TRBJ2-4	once	TGTGCCGGATCCAGCGGGAGGACCGAGCCCATTCAGTACTTC	CAGSSGRTEPIQYF
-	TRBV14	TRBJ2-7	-	TGTGCCAGCAGCCAAATTACAGGGAATTACGAGCAGTACTTC	CASSQITGNYEQYF
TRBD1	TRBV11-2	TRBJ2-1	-	TGTGCCAGCAGCGTAAGACCGGGACAGGGGGGCCATGAGCAGTTCTTC	CASSVRPGQGGHEQFF
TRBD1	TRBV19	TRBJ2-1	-	TGTGCCAGTAGTACCAGACAGGGGATCCCCTACAATGAGCAGTTCTTC	CASSTRQGIPYNEQFF
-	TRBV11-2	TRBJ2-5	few	TGTGCCAGCAGCTTAGAAATACGCGCTGGGACCCAGTACTTC	CASSLEIRAGTQYF
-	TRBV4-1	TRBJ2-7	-	TGCGCCAGCAGTCAAACCCTGACAGTCCCCTACGAGCAGTACTTC	CASSQTLTVPYEQYF
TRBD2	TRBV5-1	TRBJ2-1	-	TGCGCCAGCAGCTCCCTAGCGGGAGGATTGAATGAGCAGTTCTTC	CASSSLAGGLNEQFF
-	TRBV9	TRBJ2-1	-	TGTGCCAGCAGCGCCGGCGGCACCTACAATGAGCAGTTCTTC	CASSAGGTYNEQFF
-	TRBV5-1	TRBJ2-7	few	TGCGCCAGCAGTCCGGGCGGGGCCTACGAGCAGTACTTC	CASSPGGAYEQYF
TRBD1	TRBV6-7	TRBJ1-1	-	TGTGCCAAAGACAGGGGGCCGGCCCCTGAAGCTTTCTTT	CAKDRGPAPEAFF
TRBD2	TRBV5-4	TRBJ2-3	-	TGTGCCAGCAGCTTTAGCGGGACTTGGGGAGATACGCAGTATTTT	CASSFSGTWGDTQYF
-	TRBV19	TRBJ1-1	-	TGTGCCAGTAGCCCACGTACAGGAACTGAAGCTTTCTTT	CASSPRTGTEAFF
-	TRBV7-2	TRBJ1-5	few	TGTGCCAGCAGCAAGTACAGCGGCGGCAATCAGCCCCAGCATTTT	CASSKYSGGNQPQHF
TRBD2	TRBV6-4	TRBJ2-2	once	TGTGCCAGCAGTGACTCTAGGACTAGCGGGACCGGGGAGCTGTTTTTT	CASSDSRTSGTGELFF
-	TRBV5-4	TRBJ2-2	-	TGTGCCAGCAGCTTGTACTCGTCGGGGGAGCTGTTTTTT	CASSLYSSGELFF
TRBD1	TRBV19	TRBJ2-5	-	TGTGCCAGTAGCGCAACAGGGGGTTTTCGAGAGACCCAGTACTTC	CASSATGGFRETQYF
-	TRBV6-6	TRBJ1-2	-	TGTGCCAGCAGTCGACGTGGCGGCTACACCTTC	CASSRRGGYTF
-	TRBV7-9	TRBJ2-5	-	TGTGCCAGCAGCTTCGCCTTGGCGGAAGAGACCCAGTACTTC	CASSFALAEETQYF
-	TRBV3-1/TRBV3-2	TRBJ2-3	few	TGTGCCAGCAGCCAAGATTGGGGGGAAGCCAGCACAGATACGCAGTATTTT	CASSQDWGEASTDTQYF
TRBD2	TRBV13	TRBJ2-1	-	TGTGCCAGCAGCTCGGAGGGACTAGCGTTCTACAATGAGCAGTTCTTC	CASSSEGLAFYNEQFF